This is a list of T cell receptor beta chains from one sample in a study of blood T cell repertoires in COVID-19. Using immunoSEQ multiplex PCR, the repertoire was profiled, and TCRdb retains in-frame clones only, with some absent. The sample records 150,000 to 200,000 clones, approximately 88% being singletons. The sample consisted of PBMCs or T cells enriched from blood (not recorded which). The receptors were gathered from a woman aged 18-29 years who had recovered from COVID-19. Each CDR3 is given with its conserved first and last residue. Fields, in order: J gene, D gene, clone size, V gene, CDR3 protein, CDR3 DNA. A D gene is named only where the DNA matches it firmly. Not all rows give a size; the values are once, few, many and, for expanded clones, a class.

j_call: TRBJ1-1
d_call: TRBD1
clone_size: few
v_call: TRBV6-5
cdr3_aa: CASSTGAVGTEAFF
cdr3_nt: TGTGCCAGCAGTACAGGGGCAGTAGGGACTGAAGCTTTCTTT

j_call: TRBJ1-4
d_call: -
clone_size: -
v_call: TRBV19
cdr3_aa: CASSGLGAHLLATNEKLFF
cdr3_nt: TGTGCCAGTAGTGGTCTGGGAGCTCATTTACTGGCAACTAATGAAAAACTGTTTTTT

j_call: TRBJ2-7
d_call: TRBD2
clone_size: -
v_call: TRBV5-1
cdr3_aa: CASSLAGEGSYEQYF
cdr3_nt: TGCGCCAGCAGCTTGGCCGGGGAGGGATCCTACGAGCAGTACTTC

j_call: TRBJ2-5
d_call: TRBD2
clone_size: -
v_call: TRBV24-1
cdr3_aa: CATSDPLPGRGETQYF
cdr3_nt: TGTGCCACCAGTGATCCTCTACCGGGGAGGGGAGAGACCCAGTACTTC

j_call: TRBJ1-6
d_call: -
clone_size: -
v_call: TRBV10-3
cdr3_aa: CAISEGGGASYNSPLHF
cdr3_nt: TGTGCCATCAGTGAGGGGGGAGGTGCATCCTATAATTCACCCCTCCACTTT

j_call: TRBJ2-7
d_call: TRBD1
clone_size: -
v_call: TRBV18
cdr3_aa: CASSPTTGGKYEQYF
cdr3_nt: TGTGCCAGCTCACCAACGACAGGGGGAAAGTACGAGCAGTACTTC

j_call: TRBJ2-3
d_call: TRBD2
clone_size: -
v_call: TRBV29-1
cdr3_aa: CSGSSGGGTDTQYF
cdr3_nt: TGCAGCGGAAGTAGCGGGGGGGGTACAGATACGCAGTATTTT

j_call: TRBJ2-3
d_call: TRBD2
clone_size: -
v_call: TRBV7-9
cdr3_aa: CASSLDRDLSGGRGDTQYF
cdr3_nt: TGTGCCAGCAGCTTAGACAGAGACCTTAGCGGGGGAAGAGGGGATACGCAGTATTTT

j_call: TRBJ1-2
d_call: -
clone_size: -
v_call: TRBV28
cdr3_aa: CASNRDTVIYGYTF
cdr3_nt: TGTGCCAGCAACAGAGACACGGTAATCTATGGCTACACCTTC

j_call: TRBJ2-2
d_call: TRBD1
clone_size: -
v_call: TRBV15
cdr3_aa: CATRHRGGTGELFF
cdr3_nt: TGTGCCACCAGACACAGGGGTGGCACCGGGGAGCTGTTTTTT

j_call: TRBJ1-6
d_call: -
clone_size: few
v_call: TRBV11-2
cdr3_aa: CASSLDGGTFNSPLHF
cdr3_nt: TGTGCCAGCAGCTTAGACGGAGGGACCTTTAATTCACCCCTCCACTTT

j_call: TRBJ2-7
d_call: TRBD2
clone_size: -
v_call: TRBV28
cdr3_aa: CASSLAHQAGAREQYF
cdr3_nt: TGTGCCAGCAGTTTAGCTCACCAGGCGGGAGCGCGAGAGCAGTACTTC

j_call: TRBJ1-4
d_call: -
clone_size: -
v_call: TRBV7-9
cdr3_aa: CASSFPSNSPTNEKLFF
cdr3_nt: TGTGCCAGCAGCTTTCCCTCGAACAGTCCAACTAATGAAAAACTGTTTTTT

j_call: TRBJ1-2
d_call: -
clone_size: -
v_call: TRBV10-3
cdr3_aa: CAISESRAGHYGYTF
cdr3_nt: TGTGCCATCAGTGAGAGCCGTGCAGGGCACTATGGCTACACCTTC

j_call: TRBJ2-1
d_call: TRBD1
clone_size: -
v_call: TRBV5-1
cdr3_aa: CASSLWTGANNEQFF
cdr3_nt: TGCGCCAGCAGCCTTTGGACAGGGGCCAACAATGAGCAGTTCTTC

j_call: TRBJ1-4
d_call: -
clone_size: -
v_call: TRBV30
cdr3_aa: CAWSPPFGEREKLFF
cdr3_nt: TGTGCCTGGAGTCCGCCGTTCGGGGAAAGGGAAAAACTGTTTTTT

j_call: TRBJ2-5
d_call: TRBD1
clone_size: -
v_call: TRBV29-1
cdr3_aa: CSVETGGGQTQYF
cdr3_nt: TGCAGCGTTGAGACAGGGGGGGGACAGACCCAGTACTTC

j_call: TRBJ2-7
d_call: -
clone_size: few
v_call: TRBV30
cdr3_aa: CAWSPAGVSEQYF
cdr3_nt: TGTGCCTGGAGTCCCGCCGGGGTCTCCGAGCAGTACTTC

j_call: TRBJ1-3
d_call: TRBD1
clone_size: -
v_call: TRBV11-2
cdr3_aa: CASSLGDRLGNTIYF
cdr3_nt: TGTGCCAGCAGCTTAGGGGACAGGCTCGGAAACACCATATATTTT

j_call: TRBJ2-2
d_call: -
clone_size: -
v_call: TRBV10-2
cdr3_aa: CASNTGSPGLFF
cdr3_nt: TGCGCCAGCAACACCGGGTCCCCCGGGCTGTTTTTT

j_call: TRBJ1-2
d_call: -
clone_size: -
v_call: TRBV28
cdr3_aa: CASSYGTWANYGYTF
cdr3_nt: TGTGCCAGCAGTTACGGGACATGGGCTAACTATGGCTACACCTTC

j_call: TRBJ2-2
d_call: TRBD2
clone_size: -
v_call: TRBV6-6
cdr3_aa: CASSSSGLAGNGELFF
cdr3_nt: TGTGCCAGCAGTTCCTCCGGGCTAGCGGGTAACGGGGAGCTGTTTTTT

j_call: TRBJ1-5
d_call: -
clone_size: -
v_call: TRBV20-1
cdr3_aa: CSASTSGDQPQHF
cdr3_nt: TGCAGTGCTAGTACGTCAGGGGATCAGCCCCAGCATTTT

j_call: TRBJ2-7
d_call: TRBD2
clone_size: -
v_call: TRBV11-2
cdr3_aa: CASTPSGESSYEQYF
cdr3_nt: TGTGCCAGCACCCCGAGCGGGGAGAGCTCCTACGAGCAGTACTTC

j_call: TRBJ2-7
d_call: -
clone_size: -
v_call: TRBV12-3/TRBV12-4
cdr3_aa: CASSHQGKQYF
cdr3_nt: TGTGCCAGCAGTCATCAGGGGAAGCAGTACTTC

j_call: TRBJ2-7
d_call: TRBD1
clone_size: -
v_call: TRBV19
cdr3_aa: CASRRVGPGQGDREKQYF
cdr3_nt: TGTGCCAGTAGGAGGGTAGGCCCCGGACAGGGGGATCGCGAGAAGCAGTACTTC